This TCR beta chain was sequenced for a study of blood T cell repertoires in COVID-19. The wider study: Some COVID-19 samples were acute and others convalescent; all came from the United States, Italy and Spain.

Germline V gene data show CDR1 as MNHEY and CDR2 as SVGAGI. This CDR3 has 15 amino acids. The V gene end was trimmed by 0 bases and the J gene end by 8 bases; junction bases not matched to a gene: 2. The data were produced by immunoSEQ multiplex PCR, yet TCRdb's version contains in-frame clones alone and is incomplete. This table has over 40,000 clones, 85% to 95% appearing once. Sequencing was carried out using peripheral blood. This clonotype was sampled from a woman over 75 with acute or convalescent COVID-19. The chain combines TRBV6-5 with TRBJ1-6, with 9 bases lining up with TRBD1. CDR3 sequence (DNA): TGTGCCAGCAGTTACTCTGGGACAGGGCATTCACCCCTCCACTTT. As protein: CASSYSGTGHSPLHF.